This TCR beta chain was captured in a study of breast tumors, draining lymph nodes, adjacent tissues. Study observations and caveats: Tumor TCR diversity was below lymph nodes but above nontumor tissue. Data fit most tumor T cells coming from lymph node, expanding in tumor. Data only fit, rather than demonstrated, lymph node origin of most tumor T cells. Luminal-like breast cancer showed significantly higher tumor–nontumor repertoire similarity than basal-like.

TCRdb re-called the multiplex PCR reads through MiXCR, storing one row per CDR3 protein. The table lists about 120,000 distinct CDR3 sequences, 20% of them singletons. This clonotype was detected ten times or more. Its antigen is unknown. The lymph nodes were axillary draining lymph nodes from breast cancer patients. Specimen: axillary lymph node tissue. The receptor's source is a female donor with breast cancer. Some clones in this sample may be carry-over from other donors' samples.

As DNA, the CDR3 is TGCAGTGCTAGATTTCAGCCGAACACCGGGGAGCTGTTTTTT. This encodes CSARFQPNTGELFF. The J gene is TRBJ2-2, the V gene TRBV20-1; D is undetermined. Looked up from germline, CDR1 is DFQATT and CDR2 is SNEGSKA (reference sequence). The length of the CDR3 is 14 residues. The germline V and J ends were trimmed by 2 bases and 0 bases, with 7 bases remaining between them.